This TCR beta chain is drawn from a study of T cells in women clearing cervical HPV infection. Study-wide background: Controls were women whose single incident HPV16 infection cleared within 12 months without precancer or cancer. Case blood was drawn a median approximately 150 days after lesion detection.

Germline V gene lookup returns CDR1 DFQATT and CDR2 SNEGSKA (reference sequence). The CDR3 contains 13 residues. The method was immunoSEQ multiplex PCR; TCRdb's version includes in-frame clones alone and lacks a portion of them. Recorded for this sample: roughly 35,000 clones. In the case of this clone: The read ends 3 residues before the CDR3 terminus; that terminus is restored from the germline J gene.

Material: blood buffy coat. This chain connects TRBV20-1 to TRBJ1-2, with D possibly TRBD1 on 5 matching bases. This TCR came from a woman between 18 and 70 years old with a cervical HPV16 infection that either progressed to CIN3+ or cleared (not recorded which). The sequenced CDR3 bases are TGCAGTGCTAGAGATCAGGACATTTTAGGC. Amino acid sequence: CSARDQDILG. The whole CDR3 protein reads CSARDQDILGYTF.